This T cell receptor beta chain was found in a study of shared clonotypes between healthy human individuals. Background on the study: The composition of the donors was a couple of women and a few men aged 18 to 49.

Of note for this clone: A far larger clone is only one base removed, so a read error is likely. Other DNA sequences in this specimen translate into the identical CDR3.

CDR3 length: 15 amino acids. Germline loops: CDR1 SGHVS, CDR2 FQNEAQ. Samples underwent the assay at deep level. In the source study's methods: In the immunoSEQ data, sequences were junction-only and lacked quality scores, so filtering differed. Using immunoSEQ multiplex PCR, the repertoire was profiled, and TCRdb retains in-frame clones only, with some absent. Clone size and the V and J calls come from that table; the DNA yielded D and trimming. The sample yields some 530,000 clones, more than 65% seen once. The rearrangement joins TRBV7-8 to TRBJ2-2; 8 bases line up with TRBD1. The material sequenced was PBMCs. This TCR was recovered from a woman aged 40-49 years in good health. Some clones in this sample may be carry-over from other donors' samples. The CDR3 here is CASSSLTGGTGELFF. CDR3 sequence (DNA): TGTGCCAGTAGCTCATTAACAGGGGGCACCGGGGAGCTGTTTTTT.